This T cell receptor (beta chain) was obtained from a study of early T cells in non-severe SARS-CoV-2 infection. TCRdb called the 5' RACE reads again in MiXCR, with one record for every CDR3 protein. The sample shows some 100,000 distinct CDR3 sequences, about 14% of them seen only once. The germline V and J ends were trimmed by 7 bases and 0 bases, with 20 bases remaining between them. Germline CDR1 reads MNHEY; CDR2 reads SMNVEV (reference sequence). The CDR3 runs 17 residues. A few counts support this clonotype. This clonotype was sampled from an adult who was a healthcare worker with PCR-confirmed SARS-CoV-2 infection or an uninfected control (not recorded which). This chain uses TRBV27 with TRBJ2-3; TRBD2 is a possible D gene (5 bases). The sequenced sample was whole blood. In nucleotides, the CDR3 is TGTGCCAGCATGCAGCGCGGGCCCCGGTATAGCACAGATACGCAGTATTTT. This sequence encodes CASMQRGPRYSTDTQYF.